The 9 T cell receptor beta chains below come from one sample, sequenced in a study of blood T cell repertoires in COVID-19. Assay used: immunoSEQ multiplex PCR; TCRdb lists only in-frame clones, some missing. This repertoire shows 200,000 to 250,000 clones, 80% to 90% found once; its top ten account for less than 3.5%. Source material: peripheral blood. These receptors all come from a man aged 50 to 59 with active or convalescent COVID-19.

In the case of this clone: A junction boundary mismatches the germline segment, possibly from a read error. This chain connects TRBV5-1 to TRBJ2-2, with D perhaps TRBD2 (6 bases). The CDR3 contains 15 residues. Germline CDR1 and CDR2: SGHRS and YFSETQ. CDR3: CASSLEGFNTGELFF. CDR3 nucleotides: TGCGCCAGCAGTTTGGAGGGGTTCAACACCGGGGAGCTGTTTTTT.

V gene TRBV28 combines with J gene TRBJ2-1; D possibly corresponds to TRBD1 (7 bases). Germline V gives CDR1 MDHEN, CDR2 SYDVKM. V lost 1 base and J lost 5, with 21 bases in between. This CDR3 has 18 residues. CDR3 DNA: TGTGCCAGCAGTTTATTTCGTCGAGGAGGGGGCATCCACAATGAGCAGTTCTTC. Its protein product is CASSLFRRGGGIHNEQFF.

CDR3 in DNA: TGTGCCAGCAGTTACAACAGGGGCCTGTTTTTT. Its protein product is CASSYNRGLFF. The J gene is TRBJ1-4, the V gene TRBV6-6, with 7 bases identical to TRBD1. The germline gives CDR1 MNHNY, CDR2 SVGAGI (reference sequence). V lost 2 bases, J lost 14 bases, and 2 bases stayed unmatched. CDR3 length: 11 residues.

V and J are TRBV13 and TRBJ1-1; D perhaps matches TRBD1 (6 bases). The CDR3 runs 15 residues. Trimming removed 5 bases from V and 1 base from J, with 14 bases in between. Per the germline V gene, CDR1 is PRHDT and CDR2 is FYEKMQ (reference sequence). The CDR3 coding sequence is TGTGCCAGCAGCCCCCCGGGGGGGGCGAACACTGAAGCTTTCTTT. Its translation: CASSPPGGANTEAFF.

The chain couples TRBV3-1 (or the pseudogene TRBV3-2) to TRBJ2-3, with no clear D. The germline V and J ends were trimmed by 0 bases and 5 bases, with 6 bases remaining between them. The CDR3 consists of 13 residues. The V gene's germline CDR1 is LGHDT and CDR2 YNNKEL (reference sequence). The CDR3 DNA is TGTGCCAGCAGCCAAGATCGCGGAGATACGCAGTATTTT. Encoded protein: CASSQDRGDTQYF.

The gene calls are TRBV5-4 and TRBJ2-5, with unresolved D. Trimming pared 2 bases from V and 7 bases from J, leaving 12 bases between. The CDR3 length is 13 residues. Germline lookup yields CDR1 SGHNT and CDR2 YYREEE (reference sequence). The CDR3 loop is CASSFDFAGTQYF. CDR3 nucleotide sequence: TGTGCCAGCAGCTTTGATTTCGCCGGGACCCAGTACTTC.

This chain joins TRBV5-1 and TRBJ2-1, with D possibly TRBD1 on 6 matching bases. This CDR3 comprises 14 residues. Trimming left V 2 bases short and J 6 bases short, with 12 bases between. Germline CDR1 and CDR2: SGHRS and YFSETQ. CDR3 in DNA: TGCGCCAGCAGCTTCTTAGAGGGGGTCAATGAGCAGTTCTTC. As protein: CASSFLEGVNEQFF.

In its sample, this clone was seen many times. The rearrangement links TRBV12-3 or TRBV12-4 to TRBJ2-7, with D possibly matching TRBD2 (6 bases). V gave up 6 bases and J gave up 1 base, with 10 bases separating them. The CDR3 extends over 13 amino acids. Written as DNA, the CDR3 is TGTGCCAGCAGGGCCGGGACTTCCTACGAGCAGTACTTC. Translation gives CASRAGTSYEQYF.

V is TRBV24-1 and J is TRBJ2-7; D is possibly TRBD2 (5 bases). Trimming removed 4 bases at V and 2 bases at J, with 11 bases between. CDR1 is KGHDR and CDR2 is SFDVKD in the germline V gene. The length of the CDR3 is 14 residues. The CDR3: CATSDGVIPYEQYF. CDR3 nucleotide sequence: TGTGCCACCAGTGACGGGGTTATCCCCTACGAGCAGTACTTC.